One sample yielded the 20 T cell receptor beta chains listed below, sequenced in a study of Ad26.COV2.S vaccination and SARS-CoV-2 variants. The treatment was: over 15 received Ad26.COV2.S at low or high dose, single or two shots; roughly five received placebo; per-sample allocation not given. Collection of samples fell on day 63 after the first vaccine or placebo injection. Only in-frame clones appear in the TCRdb table, and some are missing; sequencing was by immunoSEQ multiplex PCR. The table lists 440,000 or so clones, roughly nine tenths of them singletons. The sample here was peripheral blood, taken in a trial of Ad26.COV2.S vaccine versus placebo. The origin of the receptors is a person aged 18-65 years who received the Ad26.COV2.S COVID-19 vaccine or a placebo.

A remark on this clone: Other DNA sequences within the sample encode an identical CDR3. V is TRBV30 and J is TRBJ1-1; perhaps TRBD1 as D (5 bases). Trimming cost V 0 bases and J 3 bases, with 8 bases left between them. CDR3 length: 13 amino acids. CDR1 and CDR2 (germline): GTSNPN, SVGIG (reference sequence). DNA for the CDR3: TGTGCCTGGAGTGTAACGGGGGACACTGAAGCTTTCTTT. The encoded protein is CAWSVTGDTEAFF.

The gene calls are TRBV18 and TRBJ2-5; weak D call: TRBD2 (5 bases). This CDR3 is built from 15 residues. Trimming shortened V by 2 bases and J by 3 bases, and 13 bases separated the two germline ends. Germline CDR1 is KGHSH and CDR2 is LQKENI. For the CDR3, the DNA is TGTGCCAGCTCACCAAAAGGGCAGAGGGAAGAGACCCAGTACTTC. This translates into CASSPKGQREETQYF.

This clone was picked up one time. The rearrangement uses TRBV28 and TRBJ2-7, with D possibly being TRBD2 (6 bases). The V gene lost 3 bases and the J gene lost 1 base, with 19 bases spanning the gap. From germline, CDR1 is MDHEN and CDR2 SYDVKM. The CDR3 is made up of 17 amino acids. The CDR3 nucleotides read TGTGCCAGCAGTTTCCCCCTGGCGGGATTACGTTCCTACGAGCAGTACTTC. This translates into CASSFPLAGLRSYEQYF.

The chain links TRBV6-6 to TRBJ2-2, with 11 bases fitting TRBD2. V was clipped by 5 bases and J by 8 bases; unmatched bases: 10. Germline loops: CDR1 MNHNY, CDR2 SVGAGI (reference sequence). The CDR3 sequence is 16 residues long. This chain's CDR3 is CASSQPGLAESGELFF. CDR3 nucleotide sequence: TGTGCCAGCAGTCAACCGGGACTAGCGGAGTCGGGGGAGCTGTTTTTT.

This rearrangement joins TRBV5-8 to TRBJ2-2, with unresolved D. Between the trimmed V and J ends, which lost 5 bases and 7 bases, there was a span of 6 bases. Germline loops: CDR1 SGHTS, CDR2 YDEGEE. The CDR3 is made up of 11 amino acids. The CDR3, as DNA: TGTGCCAGCAGGTTCAGCGGGGAGCTGTTTTTT. Amino acid sequence: CASRFSGELFF.

J is TRBJ2-3 and V is TRBV18; 11 nucleotides align to TRBD2. In germline, CDR1 is KGHSH, CDR2 LQKENI. V shed 3 bases and J 1 base; nucleotides not matched to a gene: 6. The CDR3 sequence is 17 residues long. The CDR3 sequence: CASSPVKGLAGTDTQYF. The CDR3 nucleotides read TGTGCCAGCTCACCCGTAAAGGGACTAGCGGGCACAGATACGCAGTATTTT.

V and J are TRBV7-2 and TRBJ1-4; unclear D gene. V lost 2 bases, J lost 1 base, and 11 bases lay in between. The CDR3 contains 16 residues. Germline V CDR1 and CDR2: SGHTA, FQGNSA. The CDR3 loop is CASSLQPGGTNEKLFF. CDR3 DNA: TGTGCCAGCAGCTTACAACCCGGTGGAACTAATGAAAAACTGTTTTTT.

V and J are TRBV6-2 or TRBV6-3 and TRBJ1-1; 7 bases align to TRBD1. The length of the CDR3 is 14 residues. CDR1 and CDR2 (germline): MNHEY, SVGEGT. Germline trimming cut 4 bases from V and 4 bases from J; bases unmatched to any gene: 6. The CDR3 DNA follows: TGTGCCAGCAGTTCCCCCGGACAGGCCACTGAAGCTTTCTTT. This codes for CASSSPGQATEAFF.

The chain has TRBV7-9 and TRBJ1-1; D not resolved. V lost 8 bases and J lost 1, with 14 bases in between. From germline, CDR1 is SEHNR and CDR2 FQNEAQ (reference sequence). This CDR3 has 14 amino acids. CDR3 in amino acids: CASELSAGNTEAFF. In DNA form, the CDR3 reads TGTGCCAGCGAACTTAGTGCCGGGAACACTGAAGCTTTCTTT.

The rearrangement links TRBV2 to TRBJ1-2, with 9 bases lining up with TRBD1. Germline trimming cut 6 bases from V and 4 bases from J; bases unmatched to any gene: 3. Germline lookup yields CDR1 SNHLY and CDR2 FYNNEI. The CDR3 is made up of 13 amino acids. The CDR3 reads CASRPTGGYGYTF. CDR3 bases: TGTGCCAGCAGGCCGACAGGGGGCTATGGCTACACCTTC.

The chain couples TRBV6-5 to TRBJ2-7; 7 bases align to TRBD1. The CDR3 runs 14 residues. Trimming at V came to 6 bases and at J to 5 bases, leaving 10 bases not matched to a gene. In germline, CDR1 is MNHEY, CDR2 SVGAGI. This CDR3 reads CASSYRDSRDEQYF. CDR3 nucleotides: TGTGCCAGCAGCTACCGGGACAGCAGGGACGAGCAGTACTTC.

The chain carries TRBV29-1 and TRBJ1-2; no definite D call. The CDR3 extends over 12 amino acids. V shed 7 bases and J shed 2 bases, with 11 bases lying between them. Germline V gene data show CDR1 as SQVTM and CDR2 as ANQGSEA. The CDR3 reads CSAISMNYGYTF. For the CDR3, the DNA is TGCAGCGCGATCAGTATGAACTATGGCTACACCTTC.

This clone was seen repeatedly, ten times or more. This chain connects TRBV6-2 or TRBV6-3 to TRBJ2-1; D perhaps matches TRBD2 (6 bases). This CDR3 comprises 14 residues. The V gene lost 2 bases and the J gene lost 6 bases, with 11 bases spanning the gap. Germline V gene lookup returns CDR1 MNHEY and CDR2 SVGEGT. CDR3 amino acids: CASSYRGEANEQFF. The CDR3 DNA reads TGTGCCAGCAGTTACAGAGGGGAGGCCAATGAGCAGTTCTTC.

In its sample, this clone was seen a few times. The chain uses TRBV18 and TRBJ2-7; D possibly corresponds to TRBD1 (6 bases). V gave up 4 bases and J gave up 3 bases, with 7 bases separating them. Germline values: CDR1 KGHSH, CDR2 LQKENI. The CDR3 is 12 residues long. CDR3 protein: CASSQQGYEQYF. The CDR3 coding sequence is TGTGCCAGCTCACAACAGGGCTACGAGCAGTACTTC.

This chain links TRBV7-2 with TRBJ2-5, with a weak D call TRBD1 (6 bases). CDR1 is SGHTA and CDR2 is FQGNSA in the germline V gene. Trimming stripped 5 bases from V and 1 base from J, with 11 bases between. The CDR3 covers 14 residues. This CDR3 reads CASSPLDSQETQYF. Here the CDR3 DNA reads TGTGCCAGCAGCCCTTTGGACAGCCAAGAGACCCAGTACTTC.

This rearrangement joins TRBV2 to TRBJ2-1; 10 bases are shared with TRBD1. The CDR3 is 15 amino acids. V dropped 3 bases and J dropped 8; count of bases not matched to a gene: 7. Germline V gene sequence: CDR1 SNHLY, CDR2 FYNNEI. CDR3 sequence: CASSDFRDRGHEQFF. CDR3 nucleotide sequence: TGTGCCAGCAGTGACTTCCGGGACAGGGGCCATGAGCAGTTCTTC.

A word on this clone: Within the sample, other DNA sequences also encode this same CDR3. V and J are TRBV27 and TRBJ1-2; D call uncertain. Germline values: CDR1 MNHEY, CDR2 SMNVEV (reference sequence). The length of the CDR3 is 12 residues. V lost 5 bases and J 1 base, leaving 5 bases between the germline ends. CDR3 sequence reads: CASSGDNYGYTF. CDR3 in DNA: TGTGCCAGCAGTGGCGATAACTATGGCTACACCTTC.

The chain uses TRBV19 and TRBJ1-4; the D is unclear. The germline V gene has CDR1 LNHDA and CDR2 SQIVND (reference sequence). V lost 5 bases, J lost 7 bases, and 20 bases lay in between. CDR3 length: 16 residues. CDR3 in amino acids: CASSPRDVSPPEKLFF. In DNA, the CDR3 is TGTGCCAGTAGTCCCCGCGATGTCAGTCCTCCTGAAAAACTGTTTTTT.

The rearrangement uses TRBV2 and TRBJ1-1; no firm D call. The V and J ends lost 5 bases and 0 bases respectively, with 13 bases between them. Germline V gene data show CDR1 as SNHLY and CDR2 as FYNNEI. The CDR3 contains 15 residues. In nucleotides, the CDR3 is TGTGCCAGCAGTAATACACAGAATGTGAACACTGAAGCTTTCTTT. Amino acids: CASSNTQNVNTEAFF.

This sequence joins TRBV9 and TRBJ2-1; TRBD2 matches 14 bases. The CDR3 consists of 19 residues. The ends lost 3 bases at V and 9 bases at J; junction bases unmatched: 17. Germline V CDR1 and CDR2: SGDLS, YYNGEE. DNA of the CDR3: TGTGCCAGCAGCGCAAGTAGCAGGGGGGGACTAGCGGGAGTTACTGAGCAGTTCTTC. Its protein product is CASSASSRGGLAGVTEQFF.